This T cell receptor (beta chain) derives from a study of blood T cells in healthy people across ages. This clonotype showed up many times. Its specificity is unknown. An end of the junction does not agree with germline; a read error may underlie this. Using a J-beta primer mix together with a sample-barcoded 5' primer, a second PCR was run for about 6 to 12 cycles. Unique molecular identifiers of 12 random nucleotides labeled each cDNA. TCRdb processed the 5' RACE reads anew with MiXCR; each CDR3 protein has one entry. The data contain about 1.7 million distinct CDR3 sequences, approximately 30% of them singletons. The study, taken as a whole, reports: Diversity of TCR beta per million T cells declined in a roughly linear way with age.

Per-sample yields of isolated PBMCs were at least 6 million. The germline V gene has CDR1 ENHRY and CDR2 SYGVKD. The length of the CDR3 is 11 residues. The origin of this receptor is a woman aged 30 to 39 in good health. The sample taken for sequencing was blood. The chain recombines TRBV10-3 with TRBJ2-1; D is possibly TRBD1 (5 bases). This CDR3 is CAIRDSNEQFF. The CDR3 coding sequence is TGTGCCATCCGTGACAGCAATGAGCAGTTCTTC.